The rows below give T cell receptor beta chains drawn from one sample of a study of T cell responses to AZD1222 COVID-19 vaccine. Profiling relied on immunoSEQ multiplex PCR, and the TCRdb table lists in-frame clones only, not all of them. The data contain approximately 190,000 clones, roughly 88% of them singletons. The source material was peripheral blood, sampled on day 0 of AZD1222 vaccination. Receptor source: an adult in good health. Each CDR3 is given without its conserved first and last residue. The order of the fields is J gene, V gene, CDR3 protein.

>TRBJ1-1|TRBV7-2
ASSLDMNTEAF
>TRBJ2-1|TRBV15
ATSSLRTSSYEQF
>TRBJ1-1|TRBV7-2
ASSFLGDTEAF
>TRBJ2-1|TRBV19
ASSIRPGTSGRKGEQF
>TRBJ2-5|TRBV11-3
ASSEGGETQY
>TRBJ1-2|TRBV28
ASRTGAPYGYT
>TRBJ1-3|TRBV28
ASQPPLSSGNTIY
>TRBJ2-7|TRBV5-3
ARSFNRVYYEQY
>TRBJ1-5|TRBV7-2
ASSTDRVQPQH
>TRBJ2-3|TRBV27
ASSFLGGDLMDTQY
>TRBJ2-3|TRBV25-1
ASSAGPGTGTDTQY